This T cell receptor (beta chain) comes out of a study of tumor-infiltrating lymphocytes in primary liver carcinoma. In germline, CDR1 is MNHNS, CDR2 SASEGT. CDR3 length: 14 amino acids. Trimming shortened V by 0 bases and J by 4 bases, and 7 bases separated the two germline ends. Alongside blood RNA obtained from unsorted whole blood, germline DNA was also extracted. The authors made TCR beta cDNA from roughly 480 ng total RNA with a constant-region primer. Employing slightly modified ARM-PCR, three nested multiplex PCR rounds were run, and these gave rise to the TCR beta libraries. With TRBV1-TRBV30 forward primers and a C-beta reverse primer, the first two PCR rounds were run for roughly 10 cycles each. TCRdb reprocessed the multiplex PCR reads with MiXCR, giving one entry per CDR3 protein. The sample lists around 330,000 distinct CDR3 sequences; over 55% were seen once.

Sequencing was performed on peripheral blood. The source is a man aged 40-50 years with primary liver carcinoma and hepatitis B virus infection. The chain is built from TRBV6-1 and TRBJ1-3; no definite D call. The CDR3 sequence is CASSEAPRGNTIYF. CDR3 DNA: TGTGCCAGCAGTGAAGCCCCTCGAGGAAACACCATATATTTT.